One sample yielded the 2 T cell receptor beta chains listed below, sequenced in a study of blood T cell repertoires in COVID-19. The assay was immunoSEQ multiplex PCR, and TCRdb's table has in-frame clones only and misses some. The table has 45,000 or so clones, around nine tenths seen once. The sequenced material came from peripheral blood. These receptors were taken from an elderly man with acute or convalescent COVID-19.

The chain couples TRBV11-3 to TRBJ1-1; no clear D. In germline, CDR1 is SGHNT, CDR2 YENEEA. The CDR3 sequence is 16 residues long. V was cut by 5 bases and J by 5 bases, with 21 bases left in between. The chain's CDR3 is CASSLRREGGWTEAFF. The CDR3 DNA reads as TGTGCCAGCAGCCTACGGAGAGAGGGAGGCTGGACTGAAGCTTTCTTT.

The chain links TRBV28 to TRBJ1-6; maybe TRBD1 (5 bases). CDR3 length: 16 amino acids. CDR1 is MDHEN, CDR2 SYDVKM, per germline. Trimming cost V 3 bases and J 7 bases, with 16 bases left between them. The CDR3: CASSFTTVSANSPLHF. The CDR3 DNA reads TGTGCCAGCAGTTTCACGACAGTTTCGGCCAATTCACCCCTCCACTTT.